The 21 T cell receptor beta chains reported below all come from one sample, sequenced in a study of shared clonotypes between healthy human individuals. The protocol was immunoSEQ multiplex PCR, while the TCRdb copy is restricted to in-frame clones and leaves out a portion. Of hundreds of thousands of clones in the sample, 95% to 98% were seen once. The naive CD8 population came from CD45RO-negative cells selected for CCR7, without terminally differentiated effector memory CD45RA+ cells. Sequenced input: naive CD8+ T cells sorted from blood. These receptors came from a man aged 30 to 45 in good health.

The table lists this clone with a count of one. The genes are TRBV9 and TRBJ2-3; TRBD2 matches 12 bases. The CDR3 spans 15 residues. The V and J ends lost 0 bases and 6 bases, in that order; junction bases with no gene match: 2. Germline values: CDR1 SGDLS, CDR2 YYNGEE. The CDR3 nucleotides are TGTGCCAGCAGCGTAGGACTAGCGGGAGAGGATACGCAGTATTTT. Its protein product is CASSVGLAGEDTQYF.

The chain uses TRBV5-1 and TRBJ2-5; the match to TRBD2 covers 13 bases. The V and J ends lost 2 bases and 1 base, in that order; junction bases with no gene match: 2. The CDR3 totals 16 residues. Germline-derived CDR1 and CDR2 are SGHRS and YFSETQ. CDR3 sequence: CASSLRLAGGQETQYF. CDR3 coding DNA: TGCGCCAGCAGCTTAAGACTAGCGGGGGGCCAAGAGACCCAGTACTTC. Drawing the rest from reference TRBV5-1 and TRBJ2-5, the complete variable domain is KAGVTQTPRYLIKTRGQQVTLSCSPISGHRSVSWYQQTPGQGLQFLFEYFSETQRNKGNFPGRFSGRQFSNSRSEMNVSTLELGDSALYLCASSLRLAGGQETQYFGPGTRLLVL.

The genes are TRBV5-6 and TRBJ2-1, with D possibly matching TRBD1 (6 bases). The germline CDR1 and CDR2 sequences are SGHDT and YYEEEE. This CDR3 spans 15 amino acids. V gave up 5 bases and J gave up 2 bases, with 14 bases separating them. Written as DNA, the CDR3 is TGTGCCAGCAGTCCACAGGGCCAAACCTACAATGAGCAGTTCTTC. Protein sequence: CASSPQGQTYNEQFF.

This sequence joins TRBV6-5 and TRBJ1-4, with D hard to call. Trimming took 6 bases from V and 0 from J, leaving 11 bases between them. This CDR3 has 15 amino acids. Germline CDR1 is MNHEY and CDR2 is SVGAGI. As DNA, the CDR3 is TGTGCCAGCAGGTCCACGGCAGCAACTAATGAAAAACTGTTTTTT. It specifies CASRSTAATNEKLFF.

The J gene is TRBJ2-1, the V gene TRBV11-2; D is ambiguous. V was trimmed by 7 bases and J by 4 bases, leaving 23 bases between them. Germline lookup yields CDR1 SGHAT and CDR2 FQNNGV. The CDR3 contains 17 residues. As DNA, the CDR3 is TGTGCCAGCACCCCTCGTCCGGGCCCCGGGTTATACAATGAGCAGTTCTTC. As protein: CASTPRPGPGLYNEQFF.

The V gene is TRBV7-9, the J gene TRBJ2-7; D gene ambiguous. V was shortened by 5 bases and J by 4 bases, with 9 bases between the two germline ends. This CDR3 contains 12 residues. CDR1 is SEHNR, CDR2 FQNEAQ, per germline (reference sequence). The CDR3 loop is CASSPKVYEQYF. In DNA form, the CDR3 reads TGTGCCAGCAGCCCGAAGGTTTACGAGCAGTACTTC. Combining the CDR3 with reference TRBV7-9 and TRBJ2-7 gives the whole variable domain DTGVSQNPRHKITKRGQNVTFRCDPISEHNRLYWYRQTLGQGPEFLTYFQNEAQLEKSRLLSDRFSAERPKGSFSTLEIQRTEQGDSAMYLCASSPKVYEQYFGPGTRLTVT.

The J gene is TRBJ1-4, the V gene TRBV2; D gene unclear. Germline loops: CDR1 SNHLY, CDR2 FYNNEI. This CDR3 is 11 amino acids long. The V gene lost 2 bases and the J gene lost 7 bases, with 2 bases spanning the gap. The CDR3 region is CASSEPEKLFF. The CDR3 DNA reads TGTGCCAGCAGTGAACCTGAAAAACTGTTTTTT.

In this sample, this clone turned up once. The chain uses TRBV5-1 and TRBJ2-7, with 9 bases matching TRBD1. CDR1 is SGHRS, CDR2 YFSETQ, per germline. V dropped 4 bases and J dropped 6; count of bases not matched to a gene: 8. The CDR3 sequence is 14 residues long. The CDR3 DNA reads TGCGCCAGCAGCCCCGGGAGACAGGGGGGCGAGCAGTACTTC. It yields the protein CASSPGRQGGEQYF.

The genes are TRBV11-2 and TRBJ2-7; a possible D gene is TRBD2 (6 bases). V lost 5 bases to trimming and J lost 0 bases, with 14 bases between them. This CDR3 spans 15 amino acids. Germline V gene lookup returns CDR1 SGHAT and CDR2 FQNNGV. The chain's CDR3 is CASSLPGLPSYEQYF. DNA for the CDR3: TGTGCCAGCAGCCTCCCGGGACTCCCCTCCTACGAGCAGTACTTC.

J is TRBJ2-5 and V is TRBV23-1, with D hard to call. TRBV23-1 is known as an ORF, though its function is uncertain. V lost 6 bases and J lost 3, with 14 bases in between. The CDR3 is 14 residues long. CDR3 amino acids: CASSPVELEETQYF. The CDR3 nucleotides are TGCGCCAGCAGCCCCGTGGAGTTAGAAGAGACCCAGTACTTC.

The chain joins TRBV11-3 to TRBJ2-1; D could derive from TRBD1 or TRBD2 (5 bases each). V lost 4 bases, J lost 10 bases, and 14 bases lay in between. CDR3 length: 13 residues. Per the germline V gene, CDR1 is SGHNT and CDR2 is YENEEA. The CDR3 sequence is CASSSPLRDEQFF. Here the CDR3 DNA reads TGTGCCAGCAGCTCTCCTTTGAGGGACGAGCAGTTCTTC.

This chain links TRBV11-2 with TRBJ2-1, with 7 bases matching TRBD2. V shed 5 bases, J shed 8 bases, and the junction held 12 bases outside the gene matches. Germline assignment: CDR1 SGHAT and CDR2 FQNNGV. The CDR3 length is 15 residues. CDR3 sequence: CASSHWGRDVDEQFF. CDR3 nucleotides: TGTGCCAGCAGCCATTGGGGGAGGGATGTCGATGAGCAGTTCTTC.

CDR3 sequence (DNA): TGTGCCAGCAGATCAGTAAGGAACACCGGGGAGCTGTTTTTT. This translates into CASRSVRNTGELFF. The chain joins TRBV5-6 to TRBJ2-2; unclear D gene. V was shortened by 5 bases and J by 1 base, with 9 bases between the two germline ends. The CDR3 runs 14 residues. Germline CDR1 and CDR2: SGHDT and YYEEEE.

The rearrangement links TRBV28 to TRBJ1-3, with D tentatively TRBD1 (5 bases). CDR1 is MDHEN, CDR2 SYDVKM, per germline. V lost 1 base to trimming and J lost 8 bases, with 21 bases between them. The CDR3 is 17 residues long. The CDR3 reads CASSLSQRGKTRDTIYF. The CDR3 DNA reads as TGTGCCAGCAGTTTATCCCAACGGGGGAAGACAAGGGACACCATATATTTT.

This chain links TRBV10-3 with TRBJ2-3; 8 bases align to TRBD2. Germline trimming cut 5 bases from V and 4 bases from J; bases unmatched to any gene: 8. The CDR3 extends over 15 amino acids. Germline V gene sequence: CDR1 ENHRY, CDR2 SYGVKD. DNA for the CDR3: TGTGCCATCAGTAACACCGGGACTAGAGCAGATACGCAGTATTTT. The encoded protein is CAISNTGTRADTQYF.

This chain uses TRBV9 with TRBJ1-1, with a weak D call TRBD1 (6 bases). V lost 2 bases and J lost 4, with 12 bases in between. CDR3 length equals 14 residues. Germline assignment: CDR1 SGDLS and CDR2 YYNGEE. DNA of the CDR3: TGTGCCAGCAGCGTCCGGACAGCGGCCACTGAAGCTTTCTTT. Encoded protein: CASSVRTAATEAFF.

CDR3 DNA: TGCAGCGTTGAGCGGAATGAGCAGTTCTTC. Protein: CSVERNEQFF. The genes are TRBV29-1 and TRBJ2-1; D remains unclear. Per the germline V gene, CDR1 is SQVTM and CDR2 is ANQGSEA. The CDR3 length is 10 residues. V gave up 3 bases and J gave up 7 bases, with 4 bases separating them.

To note about this clone: Distinct nucleotide sequences in the sample also encode this CDR3. This chain connects TRBV27 to TRBJ2-7; 7 bases agree with TRBD1. Germline CDR1 and CDR2: MNHEY and SMNVEV (reference sequence). The CDR3 contains 13 residues. With 4 bases clipped from V and 0 bases from J, the junction kept 0 bases outside the gene matches. The CDR3 is CASSWDSSYEQYF. CDR3 DNA sequence: TGTGCCAGCAGTTGGGACAGCTCCTACGAGCAGTACTTC.

This chain joins TRBV7-2 and TRBJ1-5; unclear D gene. Germline CDR1 reads SGHTA; CDR2 reads FQGNSA. This CDR3 region has 14 residues. V was clipped by 6 bases and J by 0 bases, with 9 bases between them. The CDR3 DNA reads as TGTGCCAGCAGTCGCAACAGTAGCAATCAGCCCCAGCATTTT. It is translated as CASSRNSSNQPQHF.

The chain is built from TRBV28 and TRBJ2-7, with 10 positions matching TRBD2. Trimming cost V 2 bases and J 3 bases; bases outside gene matches: 4. The CDR3 covers 15 residues. Germline V lookup: CDR1 MDHEN, CDR2 SYDVKM. This chain's CDR3 is CASSLGSSGSYEQYF. The CDR3 DNA follows: TGTGCCAGCAGTTTAGGGTCTAGCGGGAGCTACGAGCAGTACTTC.

The V gene is TRBV27, the J gene TRBJ2-3; TRBD2 agrees at 11 bases. CDR1 and CDR2 from the germline V gene are MNHEY and SMNVEV (reference sequence). Trimming took 5 bases from V and 3 from J; bases not matched to a gene: 10. The CDR3 length is 17 residues. CDR3 sequence reads: CASSTGTSGRVTDTQYF. In nucleotides, the CDR3 is TGTGCCAGCAGTACCGGGACTAGCGGAAGAGTAACAGATACGCAGTATTTT.